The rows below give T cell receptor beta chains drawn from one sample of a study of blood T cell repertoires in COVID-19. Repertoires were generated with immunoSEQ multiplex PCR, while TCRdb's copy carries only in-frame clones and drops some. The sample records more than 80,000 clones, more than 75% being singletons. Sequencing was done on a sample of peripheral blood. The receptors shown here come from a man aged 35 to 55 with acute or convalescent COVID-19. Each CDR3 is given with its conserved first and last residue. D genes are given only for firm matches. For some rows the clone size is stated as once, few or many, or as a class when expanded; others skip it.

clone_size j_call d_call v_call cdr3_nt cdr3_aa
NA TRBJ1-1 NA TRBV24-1 TGTGCCACCGGTGCGGTTAGGGGTGAAGCTTTCTTT CATGAVRGEAFF
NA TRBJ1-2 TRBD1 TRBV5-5 TGTGCCAGCAGCTTGGTCCACAGGGGAGACTATGGCTACACCTTC CASSLVHRGDYGYTF
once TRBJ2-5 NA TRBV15 TGTGCCACCAGCAGAGGGGCGCGTCGAGAGACCCAGTACTTC CATSRGARRETQYF
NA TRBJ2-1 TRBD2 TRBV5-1 TGCGCCAGCAGCCCTCTAGCGGGGGGCCACAATGAGCAGTTCTTC CASSPLAGGHNEQFF
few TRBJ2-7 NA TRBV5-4 TGTGCCAGCAGCGAACGGGACTGGGCCCCCGGGGAGCAGTACTTC CASSERDWAPGEQYF
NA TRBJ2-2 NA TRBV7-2 TGTGCCAGCACTCGGAGGGGGGGAGCGAACACCGGGGAGCTGTTTTTT CASTRRGGANTGELFF
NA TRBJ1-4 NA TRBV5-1 TGCGCCAGCAGGGTCCGACAAGCAACTAATGAAAAACTGTTTTTT CASRVRQATNEKLFF
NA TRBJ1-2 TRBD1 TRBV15 TGTGCCACCAGCAGACCCGACAGGGGCGGCTACACCTTC CATSRPDRGGYTF
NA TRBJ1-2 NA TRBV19 TGTGCCAGTAGTATAGGAAGTCGGTCCAACTATGGCTACACCTTC CASSIGSRSNYGYTF
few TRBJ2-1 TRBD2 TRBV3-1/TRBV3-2 TGTGCCAGCAGCCGGACTAGCAGCTACAATGAGCAGTTCTTC CASSRTSSYNEQFF
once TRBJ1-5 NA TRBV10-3 TGTGCCATCAGTGGGACTTTCGATCAGCCCCAGCATTTT CAISGTFDQPQHF
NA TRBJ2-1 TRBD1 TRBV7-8 TGTGCCAGCAGCTTGCGACAGGGGTTCTCCTACAATGAGCAGTTCTTC CASSLRQGFSYNEQFF
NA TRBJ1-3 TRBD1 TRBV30 TGTGCCTGGGGGGGACAGGGGTCTGGAAACACCATATATTTT CAWGGQGSGNTIYF
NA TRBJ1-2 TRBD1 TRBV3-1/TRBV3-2 TGTGCCAGCAGCCCCTGGGACAGCGTTACTAACTATGGCTACACCTTC CASSPWDSVTNYGYTF
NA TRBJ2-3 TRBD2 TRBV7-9 TGTGCCAGCAGCTATGGACTAGCGGGAGCGACAGATACGCAGTATTTT CASSYGLAGATDTQYF
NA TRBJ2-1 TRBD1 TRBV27 TGTGCCAGCAGTTTGTGGACCGGGACAGGGTACAATGAGCAGTTCTTC CASSLWTGTGYNEQFF
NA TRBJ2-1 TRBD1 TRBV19 TGTGCCAGTAGGGGACAGGGGGCAGACAATGAGCAGTTCTTC CASRGQGADNEQFF
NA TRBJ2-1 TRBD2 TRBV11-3 TGTGCCAGCAGCTTAGCAACTAGCGGGAGGGATGAGCAGTTCTTC CASSLATSGRDEQFF
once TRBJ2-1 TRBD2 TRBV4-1 TGCGCCAGCAGCCAACCTACTAGCGGGAGGCCCAGCTCCTACAATGAGCAGTTCTTC CASSQPTSGRPSSYNEQFF
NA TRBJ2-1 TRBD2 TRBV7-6 TGTGCCAGCAGCAAACCGACTAGCGGGGGTTTAGGGGAGCAGTTCTTC CASSKPTSGGLGEQFF
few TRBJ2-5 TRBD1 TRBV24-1 TGTGCCACCAGTGATCCGACAGGGAGTGAGCGAGAGACCCAGTACTTC CATSDPTGSERETQYF
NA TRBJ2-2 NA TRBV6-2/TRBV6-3 TGTGCCAGCAGTTATTTAGGCCGGGAGCTGTTTTTT CASSYLGRELFF
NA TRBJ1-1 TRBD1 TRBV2 TGTGCCAGCGCCGAGAGAGGGACAGGCTCCAATGAAGCTTTCTTT CASAERGTGSNEAFF
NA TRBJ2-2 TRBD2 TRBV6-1 TGTGCCAGCAGTGAGTTAGCGGGAGAGAACACCGGGGAGCTGTTTTTT CASSELAGENTGELFF
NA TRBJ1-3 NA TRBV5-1 TGCGCCAGCAGCTTGGATGGCAGGGGAAACACCATATATTTT CASSLDGRGNTIYF
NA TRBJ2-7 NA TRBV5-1 TGCGCCAGCAGCCTGGGAGCGAGCCAGTACTTC CASSLGASQYF
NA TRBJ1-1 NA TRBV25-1 TGTGCCAGCAGTGAGCGGGGCACTGAAGCTTTCTTT CASSERGTEAFF
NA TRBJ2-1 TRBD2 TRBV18 TGTGCCAGCTCCCCGACTAGCGGGGGGCCCCAGCAGTTCTTC CASSPTSGGPQQFF
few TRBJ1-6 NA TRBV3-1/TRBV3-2 TGTGCCAGCAGCCAAGTGGGGCCGAGCTCCTATAATTCACCCCTCCACTTT CASSQVGPSSYNSPLHF
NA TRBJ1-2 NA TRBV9 TGTGCCAGCAGCTCCGTCGGGGGAAACTATGGCTACACCTTC CASSSVGGNYGYTF
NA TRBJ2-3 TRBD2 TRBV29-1 TGCAGCGTGAGAGCTGAAGGGACTAGGGGAGATACGCAGTATTTT CSVRAEGTRGDTQYF
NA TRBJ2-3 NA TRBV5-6 TGTGCCAGCAGCCCCGACAGACGAACAGATACGCAGTATTTT CASSPDRRTDTQYF
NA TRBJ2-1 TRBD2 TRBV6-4 TGTGCCAGCAGTGACGGGGCGGGAGGAAGCAATGAGCAGTTCTTC CASSDGAGGSNEQFF
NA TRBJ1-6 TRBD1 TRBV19 TGTGCCAGTAGTATCCCGGGACAGGGTTTTTCACCCCTCCACTTT CASSIPGQGFSPLHF
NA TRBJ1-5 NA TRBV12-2 TGTGCAAGTCGCCTTGAGGAGGACGGTAATCAGCCCCAGCATTTT CASRLEEDGNQPQHF
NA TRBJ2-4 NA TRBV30 TGTGCCTGGAGTGTACAACAACAAAACATTCAGTACTTC CAWSVQQQNIQYF
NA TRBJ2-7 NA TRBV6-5 TGTGCCAGCAGGGCCCGACATGGTATGAGCTACGAGCAGTACTTC CASRARHGMSYEQYF
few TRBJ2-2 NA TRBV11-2 TGTGCCAGCAGCGACGATCGGGACACCGGGGAGCTGTTTTTT CASSDDRDTGELFF
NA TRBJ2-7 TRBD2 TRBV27 TGTGCCAGCAGTGCCCGGGGGGACTCCTACGAGCAGTACTTC CASSARGDSYEQYF
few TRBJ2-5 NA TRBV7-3 TGTGCCAGTAGCTTATACGGGGGGCGCGGGGAGACCCAGTACTTC CASSLYGGRGETQYF
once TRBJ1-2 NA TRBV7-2 TGTGCCAGCAGCTTAGGTCAGGGTACCTATGGCTACACCTTC CASSLGQGTYGYTF
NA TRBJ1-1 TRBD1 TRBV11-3 TGTGCCAGCAGCCCCGAGGGGGGGACAGGGGACACTGAAGCTTTCTTT CASSPEGGTGDTEAFF
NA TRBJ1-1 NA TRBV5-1 TGCGCCAGCAGCGTGGGTCCGGGTGGCACTGAAGCTTTCTTT CASSVGPGGTEAFF
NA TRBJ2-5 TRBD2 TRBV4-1 TGCGCCAGCAGCCAAGCGGTAGCGGGAGGGCAAGAGACCCAGTACTTC CASSQAVAGGQETQYF
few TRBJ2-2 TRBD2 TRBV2 TGTGCCAGCAACGCGGGAGTGGGCACCGGGGAGCTGTTTTTT CASNAGVGTGELFF
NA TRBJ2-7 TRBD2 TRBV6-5 TGTGCCAGCAGTTACGCGGGACTAGCGGGAACCTACGAGCAGTACTTC CASSYAGLAGTYEQYF
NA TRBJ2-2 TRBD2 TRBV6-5 TGTGCCAGCAGTACCTCGGGGGGGCCAGCCAGGGAGCTGTTTTTT CASSTSGGPARELFF
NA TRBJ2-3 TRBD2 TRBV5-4 TGTGCCAGCAGCATGGAGCGGGAGTCAGATACGCAGTATTTT CASSMERESDTQYF
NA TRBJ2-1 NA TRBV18 TGTGCCAGCTCACCACTCTCCCTAGCGACCTACAATGAGCAGTTCTTC CASSPLSLATYNEQFF
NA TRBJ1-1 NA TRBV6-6 TGTGCCAGCAGTTACCCGACAGCGGAAGCTTTCTTT CASSYPTAEAFF
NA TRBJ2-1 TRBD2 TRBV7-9 TGTGCCAGCAGCTTGTCAGCGGGAGTCTACAATGAGCAGTTCTTC CASSLSAGVYNEQFF
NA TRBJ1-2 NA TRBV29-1 TGCAGCGACCGACAGGTTAACTATGGCTACACCTTC CSDRQVNYGYTF
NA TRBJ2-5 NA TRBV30 TGTGCCTGGAGTCTCGCCTGGGGCGAGACCCAGTACTTC CAWSLAWGETQYF
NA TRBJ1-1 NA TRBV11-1 TGTGCCAGCAGCCCCGACAGAATTGGAACTGAAGCTTTCTTT CASSPDRIGTEAFF